This T cell receptor (beta chain) is from a study of blood T cell repertoires in COVID-19. Study in general: The cDNA or gDNA used as material had been derived from T cells, B-cell-depleted T cells, or PBMCs.

Germline V lookup: CDR1 LNHDA, CDR2 SQIVND (reference sequence). Unmatched junction bases numbered 8, after V lost 6 bases and J lost 0 bases. There are 16 residues in the CDR3. Per the study methods: Amplification of reference gene primers was used by the study to estimate nucleated cell counts. The method was immunoSEQ multiplex PCR; TCRdb's version includes in-frame clones alone and lacks a portion of them. V, J and clone size reflect that table, while D and trimming were determined from the DNA. This sample has 200,000 to 300,000 clones; more than 75% occur once, and the top ten carry roughly 6.2%. The Seattle patients, enrolled during active infection, were followed longitudinally.

The source is a woman older than 75 with COVID-19, enrolled during active disease. Specimen: peripheral blood. The V call is TRBV19, the J call TRBJ1-3; 7 nucleotides match TRBD1. The CDR3 region is CASSSTGTRSGNTIYF. The CDR3 bases are TGTGCCAGTAGCTCGACAGGGACCCGCTCTGGAAACACCATATATTTT.